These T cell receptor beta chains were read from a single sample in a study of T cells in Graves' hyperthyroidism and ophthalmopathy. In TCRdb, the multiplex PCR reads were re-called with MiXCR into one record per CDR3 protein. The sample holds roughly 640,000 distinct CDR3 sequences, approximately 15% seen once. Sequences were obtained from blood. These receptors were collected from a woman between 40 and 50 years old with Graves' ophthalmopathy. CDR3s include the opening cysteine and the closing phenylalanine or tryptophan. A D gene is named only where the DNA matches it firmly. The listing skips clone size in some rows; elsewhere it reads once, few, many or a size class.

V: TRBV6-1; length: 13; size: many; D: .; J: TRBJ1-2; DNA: TGTGCCAGCTCTTTCAGCTATCACTATGGCTACACCTTC; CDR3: CASSFSYHYGYTF
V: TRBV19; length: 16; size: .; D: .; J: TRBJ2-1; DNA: TGTGCCAGTAGTATAGATCAAGGGGGATTCTACAATGAGCAGTTCTTC; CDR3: CASSIDQGGFYNEQFF
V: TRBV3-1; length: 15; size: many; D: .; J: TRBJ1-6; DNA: TGTGCCAGCAGCCAAGGATTCGGGGAGCGCTCACCCCTCCACTTT; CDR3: CASSQGFGERSPLHF
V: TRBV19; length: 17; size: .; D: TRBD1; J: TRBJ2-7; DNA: TGTGCCAGTAGCCCCCTCCCCCCGGGACAGGGATCCTACGAGCAGTACTTC; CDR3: CASSPLPPGQGSYEQYF
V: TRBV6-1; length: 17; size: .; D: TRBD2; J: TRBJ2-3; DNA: TGTGCCAGCAGTGGGGGTCGTGGCGGGAGCTATGGAGATACGCAGTATTTT; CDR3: CASSGGRGGSYGDTQYF
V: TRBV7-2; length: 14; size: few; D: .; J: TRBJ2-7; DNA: TGTGCCAGCAGCTTGGGCCCAAGGGACTACGAGCAGTACTTC; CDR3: CASSLGPRDYEQYF
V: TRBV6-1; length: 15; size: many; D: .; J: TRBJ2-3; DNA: TGTGCCAGCAATCTCCTCAGGGGAAGCACAGATACGCAGTATTTT; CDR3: CASNLLRGSTDTQYF
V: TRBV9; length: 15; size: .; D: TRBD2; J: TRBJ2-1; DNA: TGTGCCAGCAGCGTAGCCGCGGGGGAACACAATGAGCAGTTCTTC; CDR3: CASSVAAGEHNEQFF
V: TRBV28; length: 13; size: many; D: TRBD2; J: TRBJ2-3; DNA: TGTGCTGGGGGGGGATCTAGCACAGATACGCAGTATTTT; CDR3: CAGGGSSTDTQYF
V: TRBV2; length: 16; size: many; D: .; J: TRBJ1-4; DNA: TGTGCCAGCAGTGTTGAGCGAGGGGGTCTGTCCGAAAAACTGTTTTTT; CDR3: CASSVERGGLSEKLFF
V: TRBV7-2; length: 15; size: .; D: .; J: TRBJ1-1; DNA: TGTGCCAGCAGCTTAGAAACCGAGTTGAACACTGAAGCTTTCTTT; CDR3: CASSLETELNTEAFF
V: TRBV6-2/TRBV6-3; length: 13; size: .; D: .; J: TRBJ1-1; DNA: TGTGCCAGCAGTTACCCAGGGAGGTCTGAAGCTTTCTTT; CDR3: CASSYPGRSEAFF
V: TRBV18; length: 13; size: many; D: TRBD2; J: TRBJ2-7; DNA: TGTGCCAGCTCATCGACTAGCGGGAACGAGCAGTACTTC; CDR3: CASSSTSGNEQYF
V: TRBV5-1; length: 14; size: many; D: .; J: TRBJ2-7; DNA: TGTGCCAGCAGTTTATTCGGGAGTTCCTACGAGCAGTACTTC; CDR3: CASSLFGSSYEQYF
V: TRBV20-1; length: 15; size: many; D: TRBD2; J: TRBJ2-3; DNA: TGCAGTGCTAGACGGACTAGCGACCAGGCAGATACGCAGTATTTT; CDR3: CSARRTSDQADTQYF
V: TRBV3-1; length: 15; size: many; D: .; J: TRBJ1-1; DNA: TGTGCCAGCAGCCAAGATGGAAGGGGGTCCACTGAAGCTTTCTTT; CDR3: CASSQDGRGSTEAFF
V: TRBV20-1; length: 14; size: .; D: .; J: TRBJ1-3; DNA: TGCAGTGCTAGAGATGTGAGACAGGGAAACACCATATATTTT; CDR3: CSARDVRQGNTIYF
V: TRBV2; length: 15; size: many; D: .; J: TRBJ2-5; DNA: TGTGCCAGCATGTGGCACAAGCGGCTCCAAGAGACCCAGTACTTC; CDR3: CASMWHKRLQETQYF
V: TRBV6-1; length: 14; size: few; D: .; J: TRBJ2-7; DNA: TGTGCCAGCAGTGAAGTCGGCGGTTCCGACGAGCAGTACTTC; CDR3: CASSEVGGSDEQYF
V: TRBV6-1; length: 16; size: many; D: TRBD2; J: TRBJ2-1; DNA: TGTGCCAGCAGTGAAGCCGGGACTAGCGGGAGGCGTGAGCAGTTCTTC; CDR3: CASSEAGTSGRREQFF
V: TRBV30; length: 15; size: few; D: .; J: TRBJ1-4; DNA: TGTGCCTGGAGAAGTTTAGCCGCAACTAATGAAAAACTGTTTTTT; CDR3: CAWRSLAATNEKLFF
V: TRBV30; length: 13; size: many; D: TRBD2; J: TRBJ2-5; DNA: TGTGCCTGGAGCGGGACTAGCGGGGAGACCCAGTACTTC; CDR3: CAWSGTSGETQYF
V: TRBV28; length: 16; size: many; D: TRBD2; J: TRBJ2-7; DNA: TGTGCCAGCAGTTTAGCTGGGGCTAGCGGACCCTACGAGCAGTACTTC; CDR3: CASSLAGASGPYEQYF
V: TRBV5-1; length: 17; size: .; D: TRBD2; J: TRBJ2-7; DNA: TGCGCCAGCAGCTTGGGGCGGTCTAGCGGGATCGAGAACGAGCAGTACTTC; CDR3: CASSLGRSSGIENEQYF
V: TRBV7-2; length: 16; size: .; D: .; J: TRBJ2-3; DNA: TGTGCCAGCAGCTTAGTTTCGGGCCGGAACACAGATACGCAGTATTTT; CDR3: CASSLVSGRNTDTQYF
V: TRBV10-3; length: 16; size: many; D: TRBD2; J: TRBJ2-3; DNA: TGTGCCATCGGGGGAGCTAGCGGGAGTTCCGCAGATACGCAGTATTTT; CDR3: CAIGGASGSSADTQYF
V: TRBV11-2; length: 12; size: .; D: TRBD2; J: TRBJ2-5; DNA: TGTGCCAGCAGTTTACCCAGCGGGAGGGCTTACTTC; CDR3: CASSLPSGRAYF
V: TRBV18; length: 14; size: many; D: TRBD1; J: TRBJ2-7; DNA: TGTGCCAGCTCACAGGACAGGGGTACCTACGAGCAGTACTTC; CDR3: CASSQDRGTYEQYF
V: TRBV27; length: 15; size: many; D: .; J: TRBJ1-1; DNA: TGTGCCAGCAGTTCCGGACAGCCCATGAACACTGAAGCTTTCTTT; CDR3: CASSSGQPMNTEAFF
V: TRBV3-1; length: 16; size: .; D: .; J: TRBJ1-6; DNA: TGTGCCAGCAGCCAGGAAGGGAAATCCTATAATTCACCCCTCCACTTT; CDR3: CASSQEGKSYNSPLHF
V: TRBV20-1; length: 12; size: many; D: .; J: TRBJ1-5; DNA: TGCAGTGCCGTGATGGGCAATCAGCCCCAGCATTTT; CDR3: CSAVMGNQPQHF
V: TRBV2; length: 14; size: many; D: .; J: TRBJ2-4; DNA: TGTGCCAGCGAGGACACACTAGCCAAAAACATTCAGTACTTC; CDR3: CASEDTLAKNIQYF
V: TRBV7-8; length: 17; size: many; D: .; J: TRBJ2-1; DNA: TGTGCCAGCAGGGCAGGTGGGCGGCTAGCGAGGAACAATGAGCAGTTCTTC; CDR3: CASRAGGRLARNNEQFF
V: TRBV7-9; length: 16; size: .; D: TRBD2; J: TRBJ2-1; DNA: TGTGCCAGCAGCGTCGGGACTAGCGGGAGAGACAATGAGCAGTTCTTC; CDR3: CASSVGTSGRDNEQFF
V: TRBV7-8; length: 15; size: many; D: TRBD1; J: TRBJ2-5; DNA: TGTGCCAGCAGCCCCCCCCGGGGGACAGGAGAGACCCAGTACTTC; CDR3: CASSPPRGTGETQYF
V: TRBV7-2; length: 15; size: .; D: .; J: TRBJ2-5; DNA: TGTGCCAGCAGCTTACAGGGGGGAGTCGGAGAGACCCAGTACTTC; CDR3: CASSLQGGVGETQYF
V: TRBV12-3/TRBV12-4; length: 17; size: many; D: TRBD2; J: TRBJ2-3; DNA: TGTGCCAGCAGTCTCCTACTAGCGGGAGGGTTTACAGATACGCAGTATTTT; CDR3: CASSLLLAGGFTDTQYF
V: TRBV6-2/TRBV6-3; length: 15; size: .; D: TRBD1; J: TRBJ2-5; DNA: TGTGCCAGCAGTCCACAATCAGGGGGCAGAGAGACCCAGTACTTC; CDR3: CASSPQSGGRETQYF
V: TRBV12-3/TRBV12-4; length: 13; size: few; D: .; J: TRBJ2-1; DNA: TGTGCCAGCAGTTTAGTAGGGGCGGGTGAGCAGTTCTTC; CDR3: CASSLVGAGEQFF
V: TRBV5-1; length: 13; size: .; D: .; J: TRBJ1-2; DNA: TGCGCCAGCAGCTTAGGGACGGCCAGGGGCTACACCTTC; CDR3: CASSLGTARGYTF
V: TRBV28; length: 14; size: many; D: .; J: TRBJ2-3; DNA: TGTGCCAGCACACGGCTAGGGTACACAGATACGCAGTATTTT; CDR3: CASTRLGYTDTQYF
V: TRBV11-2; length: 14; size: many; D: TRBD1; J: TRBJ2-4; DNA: TGTGCCAGCAGCTTAGGAGGACAGGGCAACATTCAGTACTTC; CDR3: CASSLGGQGNIQYF
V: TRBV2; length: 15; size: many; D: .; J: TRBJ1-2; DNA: TGTGCCAGCACCCCCCGACGGGGGGCGAACTATGGCTACACCTTC; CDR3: CASTPRRGANYGYTF
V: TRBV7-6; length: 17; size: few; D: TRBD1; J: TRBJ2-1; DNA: TGTGCCAGCAGCTTGCGGTTCCCCGGGACAGGGAAGGGTGAGCAGTTCTTC; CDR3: CASSLRFPGTGKGEQFF
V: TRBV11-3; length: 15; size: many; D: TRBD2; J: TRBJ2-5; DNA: TGTGCCAGCAGCTTACCTGCGGGAGAGGTTGAGACCCAGTACTTC; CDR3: CASSLPAGEVETQYF
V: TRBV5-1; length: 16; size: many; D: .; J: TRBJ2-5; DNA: TGCGCCAGCAGCTTGGGTGGCCCACCAGCTCAAGAGACCCAGTACTTC; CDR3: CASSLGGPPAQETQYF
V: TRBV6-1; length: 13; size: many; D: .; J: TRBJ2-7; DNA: TGTGCCAGCAATACAGGTTCCTCCTACGAGCAGTACTTC; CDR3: CASNTGSSYEQYF